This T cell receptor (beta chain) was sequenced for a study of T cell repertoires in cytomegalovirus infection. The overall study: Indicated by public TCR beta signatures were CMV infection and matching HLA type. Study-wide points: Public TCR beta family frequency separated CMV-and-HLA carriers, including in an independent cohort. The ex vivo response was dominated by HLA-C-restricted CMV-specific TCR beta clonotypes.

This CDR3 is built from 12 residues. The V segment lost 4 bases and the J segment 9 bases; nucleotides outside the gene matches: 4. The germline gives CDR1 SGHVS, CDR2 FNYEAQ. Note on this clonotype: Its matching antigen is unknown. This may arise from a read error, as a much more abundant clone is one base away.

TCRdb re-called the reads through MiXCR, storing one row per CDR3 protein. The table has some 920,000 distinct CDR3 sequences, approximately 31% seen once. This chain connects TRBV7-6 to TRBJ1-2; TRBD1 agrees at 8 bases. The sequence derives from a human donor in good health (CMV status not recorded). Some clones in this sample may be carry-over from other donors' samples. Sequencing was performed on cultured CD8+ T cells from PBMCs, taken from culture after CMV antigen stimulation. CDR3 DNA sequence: TGTGCCAGCAGCTCGGACAGGGCTAGCTACACCTTC. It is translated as CASSSDRASYTF.